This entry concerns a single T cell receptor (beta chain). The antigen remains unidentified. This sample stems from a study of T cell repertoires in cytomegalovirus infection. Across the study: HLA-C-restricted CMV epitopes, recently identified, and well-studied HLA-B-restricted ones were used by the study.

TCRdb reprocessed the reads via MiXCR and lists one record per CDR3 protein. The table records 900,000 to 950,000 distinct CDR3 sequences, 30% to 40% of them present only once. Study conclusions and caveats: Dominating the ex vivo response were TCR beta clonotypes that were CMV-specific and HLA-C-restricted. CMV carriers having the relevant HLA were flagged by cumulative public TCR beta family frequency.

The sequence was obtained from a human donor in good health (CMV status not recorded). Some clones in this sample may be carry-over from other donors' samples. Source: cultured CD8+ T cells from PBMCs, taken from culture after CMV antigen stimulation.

The DNA of the CDR3 is TGTGCCAGCACCCCTCCCCCGCGGTACGAGCAGTACTTC. Amino acids: CASTPPPRYEQYF. This chain uses TRBV7-9 with TRBJ2-7; D remains unclear. The length of the CDR3 is 13 residues. Germline assignment: CDR1 SEHNR and CDR2 FQNEAQ (reference sequence). V lost 7 bases to trimming and J lost 4 bases, with 14 bases between them.